This is a list of T cell receptor beta chains from one sample in a study of blood T cell repertoires in COVID-19. Assay used: immunoSEQ multiplex PCR; TCRdb lists only in-frame clones, some missing. The data show approximately 200,000 clones, with just over 85% seen just once and less than 4.5% held by the top ten. Sequencing was carried out using peripheral blood. These receptors all come from a middle-aged man with acute or convalescent COVID-19. The CDR3 runs from the conserved cysteine through the conserved F or W. The D gene is left open where the match is weak. Not every row has a clone size; where given, it reads once, few, many or a size class.

J: TRBJ2-7
length: 15
V: TRBV11-2
size: few
D: NA
CDR3: CASSLARDSSYEQYF
DNA: TGTGCCAGCAGCCTGGCACGGGACTCTTCCTACGAGCAGTACTTC

J: TRBJ2-7
length: 13
V: TRBV5-5
size: NA
D: NA
CDR3: CASSQDRFGEQYF
DNA: TGTGCCAGCAGCCAAGACAGGTTTGGTGAGCAGTACTTC

J: TRBJ1-3
length: 12
V: TRBV5-1
size: few
D: NA
CDR3: CASSREGNTIYF
DNA: TGCGCCAGCAGCAGGGAGGGTAACACCATATATTTT

J: TRBJ2-7
length: 16
V: TRBV13
size: NA
D: TRBD1
CDR3: CASSPATDRGQHEQYF
DNA: TGTGCCAGCAGCCCGGCCACGGACAGGGGGCAACACGAGCAGTACTTC

J: TRBJ1-2
length: 14
V: TRBV6-5
size: NA
D: TRBD1
CDR3: CASRDPQGGNGYTF
DNA: TGTGCCAGCAGAGACCCCCAAGGGGGCAATGGCTACACCTTC

J: TRBJ1-5
length: 17
V: TRBV5-6
size: NA
D: TRBD1
CDR3: CASSLGQGFFGNQPQHF
DNA: TGTGCCAGCAGCTTGGGACAGGGTTTTTTTGGCAATCAGCCCCAGCATTTT

J: TRBJ1-5
length: 16
V: TRBV19
size: once
D: NA
CDR3: CASSTQRGFGNQPQHF
DNA: TGTGCCAGTAGTACCCAAAGGGGGTTCGGCAATCAGCCCCAGCATTTT

J: TRBJ1-1
length: 13
V: TRBV10-3
size: NA
D: TRBD1
CDR3: CAIRGQVNTEAFF
DNA: TGTGCCATCAGGGGACAGGTGAACACTGAAGCTTTCTTT

J: TRBJ2-7
length: 14
V: TRBV19
size: NA
D: NA
CDR3: CASSAGSASYEQYF
DNA: TGTGCCAGTAGTGCGGGCAGTGCATCCTACGAGCAGTACTTC

J: TRBJ2-5
length: 16
V: TRBV11-2
size: NA
D: TRBD2
CDR3: CASSSRLAEVQETQYF
DNA: TGTGCCAGCAGCTCCCGACTAGCCGAAGTCCAAGAGACCCAGTACTTC

J: TRBJ2-1
length: 13
V: TRBV29-1
size: NA
D: NA
CDR3: CSVGVSSHNEQFF
DNA: TGCAGCGTAGGGGTTTCCTCACACAATGAGCAGTTCTTC

J: TRBJ1-6
length: 16
V: TRBV6-6
size: few
D: NA
CDR3: CASTISGGTGGSPLHF
DNA: TGTGCCAGCACCATTTCCGGGGGGACTGGCGGATCACCCCTCCACTTT

J: TRBJ2-5
length: 15
V: TRBV6-1
size: NA
D: NA
CDR3: CASSERLGVRETQYF
DNA: TGTGCCAGCAGTGAACGTTTAGGGGTCCGAGAGACCCAGTACTTC

J: TRBJ1-1
length: 12
V: TRBV3-1/TRBV3-2
size: NA
D: NA
CDR3: CASSQDRGLAFF
DNA: TGTGCCAGCAGCCAAGATAGGGGTCTGGCTTTCTTT

J: TRBJ2-1
length: 17
V: TRBV11-2
size: NA
D: NA
CDR3: CASSLAGLGSSYNEQFF
DNA: TGTGCCAGCAGCTTAGCTGGCCTGGGGAGCTCCTACAATGAGCAGTTCTTC

J: TRBJ1-2
length: 13
V: TRBV6-5
size: NA
D: NA
CDR3: CASSTAPNYGYTF
DNA: TGTGCCAGCAGTACTGCCCCAAACTATGGCTACACCTTC

J: TRBJ2-5
length: 11
V: TRBV30
size: NA
D: TRBD1
CDR3: CAWKTGGTQYF
DNA: TGTGCCTGGAAGACAGGGGGAACCCAGTACTTC

J: TRBJ2-3
length: 15
V: TRBV7-6
size: NA
D: NA
CDR3: CASSPVGAVFDTQYF
DNA: TGTGCCAGCAGCCCGGTTGGGGCGGTGTTTGATACGCAGTATTTT

J: TRBJ1-4
length: 14
V: TRBV6-6
size: NA
D: NA
CDR3: CASSPDLVNEKLFF
DNA: TGTGCCAGCAGTCCGGACTTAGTTAATGAAAAACTGTTTTTT

J: TRBJ1-5
length: 16
V: TRBV4-1
size: NA
D: NA
CDR3: CASSQDVQNSNQPQHF
DNA: TGCGCCAGCAGCCAAGATGTGCAGAATAGCAATCAGCCCCAGCATTTT

J: TRBJ1-5
length: 14
V: TRBV5-1
size: NA
D: TRBD1
CDR3: CASSIGQGGQPQHF
DNA: TGCGCCAGCAGCATCGGACAGGGAGGTCAGCCCCAGCATTTT

J: TRBJ2-6
length: 17
V: TRBV5-1
size: NA
D: TRBD1
CDR3: CASSRGQGVSGANVLTF
DNA: TGCGCCAGCAGCCGCGGACAGGGGGTCTCTGGGGCCAACGTCCTGACTTTC

J: TRBJ1-2
length: 16
V: TRBV13
size: NA
D: NA
CDR3: CASSARGGSANYGYTF
DNA: TGTGCCAGCAGCGCCCGGGGGGGGTCGGCTAACTATGGCTACACCTTC

J: TRBJ1-2
length: 14
V: TRBV6-5
size: NA
D: TRBD1
CDR3: CASRPGQGFDGYTF
DNA: TGTGCCAGCAGGCCGGGACAGGGATTCGATGGCTACACCTTC

J: TRBJ2-3
length: 14
V: TRBV24-1
size: NA
D: NA
CDR3: CATSERGASYTQYF
DNA: TGTGCCACCAGTGAGCGCGGAGCTTCGTATACGCAGTATTTT

J: TRBJ1-5
length: 16
V: TRBV6-1
size: NA
D: TRBD1
CDR3: CASSESGQGWDQPQHF
DNA: TGTGCCAGCAGTGAGTCGGGACAGGGCTGGGATCAGCCCCAGCATTTT

J: TRBJ1-1
length: 14
V: TRBV30
size: NA
D: NA
CDR3: CAWSPDSFGTEAFF
DNA: TGTGCCTGGAGTCCAGACAGTTTTGGCACTGAAGCTTTCTTT

J: TRBJ2-5
length: 13
V: TRBV14
size: NA
D: TRBD1
CDR3: CASSVQGARPQYF
DNA: TGTGCCAGCAGCGTTCAGGGGGCGCGGCCCCAGTACTTC